Included here is one TCR beta chain sequence, with context. The CDR3 sequence is 14 residues long. Germline assignment: CDR1 KGHSH and CDR2 LQKENI. With 3 bases removed from V and 1 base from J, the gap between germline ends came to 9 bases. The source of the sample is a study of blood T cell repertoires in COVID-19. Study-level background: Collection of acute and convalescent COVID-19 samples took place in the United States, Italy and Spain.

Living in under 30 US areas, the participants were between about 18 and 95 years of age. Cohorts were determined from participant-reported clinical history. How the authors handled the data: Amplifying reference gene primers gave estimates of nucleated cell counts. Libraries were prepared by immunoSEQ multiplex PCR; TCRdb keeps only in-frame clonotypes and omits some of them. The V and J calls and clone size were taken over from that table, and D and trimming were inferred from the DNA. Seen here are more than 250,000 clones, 70% to 90% observed once, and the top ten hold approximately 5.3%. This chain uses TRBV18 with TRBJ1-1; no clear D. This receptor was obtained from a woman between 25 and 40 years old who had recovered from COVID-19. Sequenced input: PBMCs or T cells enriched from blood (not recorded which). In nucleotides, the CDR3 is TGTGCCAGCTCACCCTCTATCCGGAACACTGAAGCTTTCTTT. Translation: CASSPSIRNTEAFF.